The 15 T cell receptor beta chains reported below all come from one sample, sequenced in a study of blood T cell repertoires in COVID-19. Profiling relied on immunoSEQ multiplex PCR, and the TCRdb table lists in-frame clones only, not all of them. In the table there are roughly 210,000 clones, around 80% of which are singletons. The sequenced sample was peripheral blood. The receptors originated from a woman aged 80 or over with COVID-19, enrolled during active disease.

This clone has just one count. V usage is TRBV24-1 and J usage is TRBJ2-7, with 7 bases lining up with TRBD1. Germline CDR1 KGHDR, CDR2 SFDVKD. The length of the CDR3 is 13 residues. V trimming: 2 bases; J trimming: 6 bases; junction bases outside the gene matches: 3. CDR3 bases: TGTGCCACCAGTGATTCCGACAGGGCCGAGCAGTACTTC. The encoded protein is CATSDSDRAEQYF.

V gene TRBV6-5 combines with J gene TRBJ1-2, with D possibly matching TRBD1 (6 bases). V was cut by 4 bases and J by 8 bases, with 20 bases left in between. The CDR3 has 15 residues. Germline CDR1 reads MNHEY; CDR2 reads SVGAGI. The CDR3 DNA reads TGTGCCAGCAGTTTCTTCAGGGGCGGTCAACAGGGCTACACCTTC. Protein sequence: CASSFFRGGQQGYTF.

The rearrangement links TRBV7-9 to TRBJ2-7; D unclear. Germline CDR1 is SEHNR and CDR2 is FQNEAQ (reference sequence). The CDR3 extends over 12 amino acids. Deletions cut 5 bases from V and 3 bases from J, with 8 bases between. The CDR3 loop is CASSVGLYEQYF. CDR3 nucleotide sequence: TGTGCCAGCAGCGTGGGCCTCTACGAGCAGTACTTC.

The rearrangement joins TRBV4-2 to TRBJ2-5, with 8 bases lining up with TRBD1. The V and J ends lost 4 bases and 4 bases, in that order; junction bases with no gene match: 5. CDR3 length equals 14 residues. Germline V gene data show CDR1 as LGHNA and CDR2 as YNFKEQ. CDR3 sequence: CASSPGQGGETQYF. DNA for the CDR3: TGTGCCAGCAGCCCCGGACAGGGAGGAGAGACCCAGTACTTC.

The DNA of the CDR3 is TGTGCCAGCAGTTTTACTAGCGGGGGGGACTACGAGCAGTACTTC. It yields the protein CASSFTSGGDYEQYF. The J gene is TRBJ2-7, the V gene TRBV11-2; 13 nucleotides agree with TRBD2. Germline values: CDR1 SGHAT, CDR2 FQNNGV. J lost 3 bases, V lost 6 bases, and 5 bases had no gene match. The CDR3 consists of 15 residues.

About this clone itself: Other DNA sequences within the sample encode an identical CDR3. The rearrangement links TRBV3-1 (or the pseudogene TRBV3-2) to TRBJ2-2, with 7 bases fitting TRBD1. Germline V gives CDR1 LGHDT, CDR2 YNNKEL (reference sequence). The CDR3 is 15 residues long. V lost 4 bases, J lost 1 base, and 3 bases stayed unmatched. CDR3 protein: CASSPRDRNTGELFF. The CDR3 bases are TGTGCCAGCAGCCCCCGGGACAGGAACACCGGGGAGCTGTTTTTT.

This chain links TRBV19 with TRBJ2-2; 7 positions agree with TRBD2. This CDR3 has 12 residues. From germline, CDR1 is LNHDA and CDR2 SQIVND (reference sequence). The CDR3 sequence is CAVRGGAGELFF. The CDR3 DNA is TGTGCGGTTAGGGGAGGGGCCGGGGAGCTGTTTTTT.

This chain uses TRBV25-1 with TRBJ1-6; D is unresolved. Germline assignment: CDR1 MGHDK and CDR2 SYGVNS. V was shortened by 3 bases and J by 7 bases, with 4 bases between the two germline ends. The CDR3 length is 12 residues. The CDR3 nucleotides read TGTGCCAGCAGTGACCAAAATTCACCCCTCCACTTT. Its protein product is CASSDQNSPLHF.

The V call is TRBV2, the J call TRBJ2-1, with a weak D call TRBD1 (6 bases). Looked up from germline, CDR1 is SNHLY and CDR2 is FYNNEI. The CDR3 sequence is 14 residues long. The ends were cut back, 8 bases at V and 0 bases at J, with 11 bases in the middle. The CDR3 loop is CASQQGSSYNEQFF. CDR3 coding DNA: TGTGCCAGCCAACAGGGTAGCTCCTACAATGAGCAGTTCTTC.

The chain has TRBV5-6 and TRBJ2-1, with D perhaps matching TRBD1 (6 bases). The CDR3 is 16 residues long. V shed 1 base and J shed 0 bases, with 11 bases lying between them. CDR1 SGHDT and CDR2 YYEEEE come from the germline V gene. CDR3 sequence: CASSLRGLGSYNEQFF. The CDR3 DNA reads TGTGCCAGCAGCTTGAGGGGGTTAGGCTCCTACAATGAGCAGTTCTTC.

This clone turned up a few times. The rearrangement uses TRBV7-8 and TRBJ2-7, with 8 bases aligning to TRBD1. The CDR3 has 15 amino acids. CDR1 and CDR2 from the germline V gene are SGHVS and FQNEAQ. J lost 4 bases, V lost 5 bases, and 10 bases had no gene match. CDR3 sequence: CASSAKGTGPYEQYF. CDR3 DNA: TGTGCCAGCAGCGCTAAGGGGACAGGTCCTTACGAGCAGTACTTC.

V and J are TRBV7-2 and TRBJ2-3; 11 nucleotides line up with TRBD2. Germline V CDR1 and CDR2: SGHTA, FQGNSA. CDR3 length: 15 residues. Unmatched junction bases numbered 7, after V lost 5 bases and J lost 6 bases. In nucleotides, the CDR3 is TGTGCCAGCAGCCTGCCGACTAGCGGGGCTGATACGCAGTATTTT. It translates to CASSLPTSGADTQYF. Complete variable domain (other parts from reference TRBV7-2 and TRBJ2-3): GAGVSQSPSNKVTEKGKDVELRCDPISGHTALYWYRQSLGQGLEFLIYFQGNSAPDKSGLPSDRFSAERTGGSVSTLTIQRTQQEDSAVYLCASSLPTSGADTQYFGPGTRLTVL.

The rearrangement links TRBV28 to TRBJ1-1, with D maybe TRBD1 (5 bases). Trimming left V 2 bases short and J 8 bases short, with 6 bases between. Germline V gene lookup returns CDR1 MDHEN and CDR2 SYDVKM. This CDR3 has 11 amino acids. The DNA of the CDR3 is TGTGCCAGCAGTTTAAACAGGGAAGCTTTCTTT. Its protein is CASSLNREAFF.

The chain recombines TRBV19 with TRBJ2-6, with D hard to call. This CDR3 comprises 15 residues. In germline, CDR1 is LNHDA, CDR2 SQIVND (reference sequence). V lost 2 bases, J lost 1 base, and 6 bases lay in between. The CDR3 DNA reads as TGTGCCAGTAGTATAACGCTATCTGGGGCCAACGTCCTGACTTTC. Residues: CASSITLSGANVLTF.

The chain uses TRBV6-5 and TRBJ1-3; D unresolved. The CDR3 runs to 14 residues. Germline assignment: CDR1 MNHEY and CDR2 SVGAGI. Trimming cost V 10 bases and J 0 bases, with 13 bases left between them. The CDR3 DNA reads as TGTGCCACCAGAGACGGGAGCTCTGGAAACACCATATATTTT. Translated: CATRDGSSGNTIYF.